The 18 T cell receptor beta chains reported below all come from one sample, sequenced in a study of blood T cell repertoires in COVID-19. Some clones are missing from TCRdb's copy, which holds only in-frame ones; the method was immunoSEQ multiplex PCR. The sample has under 300,000 clones, more than 75% seen once; the top ten hold roughly 2%. Material for sequencing was PBMCs or T cells enriched from blood (not recorded which). The origin of the receptors is a woman aged 55-69 years in a cohort exposed to, infected with or recovered from COVID-19 (not recorded which).

The rearrangement joins TRBV7-9 to TRBJ2-7, with D possibly matching TRBD2 (6 bases). Trimming removed 6 bases at V and 3 bases at J, with 12 bases between. This CDR3 has 13 amino acids. CDR1 is SEHNR, CDR2 FQNEAQ, per germline (reference sequence). Written as DNA, the CDR3 is TGTGCCAGCAGTAACCCGGGGGACTACGAGCAGTACTTC. As protein: CASSNPGDYEQYF.

V and J are TRBV3-1 (or the pseudogene TRBV3-2) and TRBJ1-3; D unclear. Germline values: CDR1 LGHDT, CDR2 YNNKEL (reference sequence). V lost 4 bases to trimming and J lost 8 bases, with 9 bases between them. This CDR3 is 12 amino acids long. This CDR3 is CASSPRRDTIYF. CDR3 nucleotide sequence: TGTGCCAGCAGCCCGAGGAGGGACACCATATATTTT.

The gene calls are TRBV11-1 and TRBJ2-1, with 7 bases lining up with TRBD2. The CDR3 extends over 15 amino acids. Trimming took 1 base from V and 6 from J; bases not matched to a gene: 6. Germline V gene sequence: CDR1 SGHAT, CDR2 FQDESV (reference sequence). The CDR3, as DNA: TGTGCCAGCAGCTTAGAGGGAGGGGAGTTCAATGAGCAGTTCTTC. Its translation is CASSLEGGEFNEQFF.

The chain couples TRBV11-2 to TRBJ2-7; 7 bases are a match to TRBD1. The germline V gene encodes CDR1 SGHAT and CDR2 FQNNGV. The V gene end was trimmed by 10 bases and the J gene end by 2 bases; junction bases not matched to a gene: 14. This CDR3 is 15 amino acids long. The CDR3 loop reads CAILLRGGGTYEQYF. The CDR3 region has the DNA TGTGCCATACTGCTTCGAGGGGGCGGCACCTACGAGCAGTACTTC. The whole variable domain, filled in from reference TRBV11-2 and TRBJ2-7, reads EAGVAQSPRYKIIEKRQSVAFWCNPISGHATLYWYQQILGQGPKLLIQFQNNGVVDDSQLPKDRFSAERLKGVDSTLKIQPAKLEDSAVYLCAILLRGGGTYEQYFGPGTRLTVT.

This chain connects TRBV30 to TRBJ2-1, with D maybe TRBD2 (6 bases). V gave up 3 bases and J gave up 9 bases, with 27 bases separating them. Germline V lookup: CDR1 GTSNPN, CDR2 SVGIG (reference sequence). This CDR3 comprises 17 residues. DNA for the CDR3: TGTGCCTGGAGGGGGCCTCTGACTAGACTTCAGAGTGTTGAGCAGTTCTTC. This gives the protein CAWRGPLTRLQSVEQFF.

Only one count was recorded for this clone. The chain has TRBV9 and TRBJ2-7; 8 nucleotides match TRBD2. The ends lost 0 bases at V and 2 bases at J; junction bases unmatched: 13. Germline assignment: CDR1 SGDLS and CDR2 YYNGEE. CDR3 length equals 18 residues. CDR3 loop: CASSVGATSGEAPYEQYF. In nucleotides, the CDR3 is TGTGCCAGCAGCGTAGGTGCAACTAGCGGAGAGGCTCCCTACGAGCAGTACTTC.

The V call is TRBV3-1 (or the pseudogene TRBV3-2), the J call TRBJ2-5; no firm D call. V was pared by 6 bases and J by 2 bases, with 10 bases between. Germline V gene data show CDR1 as LGHDT and CDR2 as YNNKEL (reference sequence). There are 13 residues in the CDR3. The CDR3 DNA sequence: TGTGCCAGCAGTGTAATAGCACAAGAGACCCAGTACTTC. Protein sequence: CASSVIAQETQYF.

A single count supports this clone. The chain combines TRBV7-6 with TRBJ1-3; 8 bases match TRBD1. The J segment lost 1 base and the V segment lost 1 base, leaving 3 bases of the junction unmatched. CDR3 size: 16 residues. Germline CDR1 SGHVS, CDR2 FNYEAQ. The CDR3 region has the DNA TGTGCCAGCAGCTTAGAAGGGACAGGTTCTGGAAACACCATATATTTT. Amino acid sequence: CASSLEGTGSGNTIYF. Drawing the rest from reference TRBV7-6 and TRBJ1-3, the complete variable domain is GAGVSQSPRYKVTKRGQDVALRCDPISGHVSLYWYRQALGQGPEFLTYFNYEAQQDKSGLPNDRFSAERPEGSISTLTIQRTEQRDSAMYRCASSLEGTGSGNTIYFGEGSWLTVV.

CDR3 DNA sequence: TGTGCCACCAGCAGACAGGGCAATCAGCCCCAGCATTTT. This translates into CATSRQGNQPQHF. The chain uses TRBV15 and TRBJ1-5; no clear D. CDR1 and CDR2 from the germline V gene are LNHNV and YYDKDF (reference sequence). The CDR3 is 13 amino acids. Deletions cut 2 bases from V and 2 bases from J, with 4 bases between.

The CDR3 loop is CASSEQRVKGSLFF. CDR3 coding DNA: TGTGCCAGCAGTGAACAGCGGGTGAAGGGGAGCCTGTTCTTC. V and J are TRBV25-1 and TRBJ2-1; TRBD2 might be the D (6 bases). CDR3 length: 14 residues. CDR1 MGHDK and CDR2 SYGVNS come from the germline V gene. Trimming left V 2 bases short and J 15 bases short, with 20 bases between.

The CDR3, as DNA: TGTGCCACCACTCAGGGAGGAACTAATTCACCCCTCCACTTT. It is translated as CATTQGGTNSPLHF. The V call is TRBV6-5, the J call TRBJ1-6, with D possibly matching TRBD1 (5 bases). This CDR3 region has 14 residues. The germline V and J ends were trimmed by 10 bases and 6 bases, with 16 bases remaining between them. CDR1 and CDR2 from the germline V gene are MNHEY and SVGAGI.

This clone was recorded once. The chain is built from TRBV7-2 and TRBJ1-2, with 9 nucleotides matching TRBD1. Germline lookup yields CDR1 SGHTA and CDR2 FQGNSA. Trimming cost V 4 bases and J 4 bases; bases outside gene matches: 13. The CDR3 contains 17 residues. The CDR3 DNA reads TGTGCCAGCAGCTGGAACCGGGACAGGGTTCATATCTATGGCTACACCTTC. It codes for CASSWNRDRVHIYGYTF.

This clone appeared once. This chain links TRBV19 with TRBJ1-3; 8 nucleotides line up with TRBD1. Germline V lookup: CDR1 LNHDA, CDR2 SQIVND (reference sequence). The CDR3 spans 16 residues. Unmatched junction bases numbered 11, after V lost 2 bases and J lost 8 bases. This CDR3 reads CASSISWTGPEDTIYF. The CDR3 nucleotides read TGTGCCAGTAGTATATCCTGGACAGGGCCTGAGGACACCATATATTTT.

The V and J genes are TRBV3-1 (or the pseudogene TRBV3-2) and TRBJ1-6; D is ambiguous. Germline lookup yields CDR1 LGHDT and CDR2 YNNKEL (reference sequence). The CDR3 is 16 amino acids. The V gene lost 1 base and the J gene lost 0 bases, with 7 bases spanning the gap. The CDR3 reads CASSQAWSSYNSPLHF. The CDR3 DNA reads TGTGCCAGCAGCCAAGCGTGGAGCTCCTATAATTCACCCCTCCACTTT.

The chain joins TRBV6-4 to TRBJ2-3; 8 bases align to TRBD2. This CDR3 is 13 amino acids long. Germline values: CDR1 MRHNA, CDR2 SNTAGT. V lost 5 bases and J lost 6; bases outside the gene matches: 4. The CDR3 DNA reads TGTGCCAGCAGTCGGACTAGCCGTGATACGCAGTATTTT. Its protein product is CASSRTSRDTQYF.

The gene calls are TRBV4-1 and TRBJ2-3, with 10 bases that match TRBD2. Germline CDR1 is MGHRA and CDR2 is YSYEKL. With 4 bases clipped from V and 6 bases from J, the junction kept 10 bases outside the gene matches. There are 16 residues in the CDR3. The CDR3 DNA reads TGCGCCAGCAGCCTCACCCCTAGCGGGAGTGCGGATACGCAGTATTTT. This sequence encodes CASSLTPSGSADTQYF.

The chain employs TRBV6-5 and TRBJ1-1; TRBD1 might be the D (6 bases). The CDR3 is 11 residues long. V lost 7 bases and J lost 12, with 15 bases in between. The germline CDR1 and CDR2 sequences are MNHEY and SVGAGI. The CDR3 here is CASTREGGTFF. The CDR3 DNA reads TGTGCCAGCACCCGTGAGGGGGGGACTTTCTTT.

The CDR3 bases are TGTGCCAGCAGAGACAGTTATTCACCCCTCCACTTT. Translating it yields CASRDSYSPLHF. The chain recombines TRBV27 with TRBJ1-6; D possibly corresponds to TRBD1 (5 bases). V was clipped by 6 bases and J by 8 bases, with 8 bases between them. The germline gives CDR1 MNHEY, CDR2 SMNVEV (reference sequence). This CDR3 is built from 12 residues.